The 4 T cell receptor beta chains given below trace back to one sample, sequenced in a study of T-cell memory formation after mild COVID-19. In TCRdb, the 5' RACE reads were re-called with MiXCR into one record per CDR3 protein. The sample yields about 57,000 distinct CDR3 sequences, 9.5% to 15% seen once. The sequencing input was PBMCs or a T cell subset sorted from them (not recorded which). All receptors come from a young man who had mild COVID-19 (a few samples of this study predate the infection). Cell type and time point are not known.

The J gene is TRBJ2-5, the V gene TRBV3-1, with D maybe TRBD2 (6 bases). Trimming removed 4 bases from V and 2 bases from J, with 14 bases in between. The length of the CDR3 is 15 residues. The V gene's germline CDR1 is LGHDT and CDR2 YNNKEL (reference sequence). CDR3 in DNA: TGTGCCAGCAGCCTCACCGCCAGCGGGCAAGAGACCCAGTACTTC. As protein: CASSLTASGQETQYF.

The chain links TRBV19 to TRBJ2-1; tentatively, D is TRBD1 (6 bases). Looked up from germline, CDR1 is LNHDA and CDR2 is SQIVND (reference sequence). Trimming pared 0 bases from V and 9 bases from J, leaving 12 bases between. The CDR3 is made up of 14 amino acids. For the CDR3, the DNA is TGTGCCAGTAGTATAGAAACAGGGTCGGGTGAGCAGTTCTTC. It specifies CASSIETGSGEQFF. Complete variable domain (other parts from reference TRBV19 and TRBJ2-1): DGGITQSPKYLFRKEGQNVTLSCEQNLNHDAMYWYRQDPGQGLRLIYYSQIVNDFQKGDIAEGYSVSREKKESFPLTVTSAQKNPTAFYLCASSIETGSGEQFFGPGTRLTVL.

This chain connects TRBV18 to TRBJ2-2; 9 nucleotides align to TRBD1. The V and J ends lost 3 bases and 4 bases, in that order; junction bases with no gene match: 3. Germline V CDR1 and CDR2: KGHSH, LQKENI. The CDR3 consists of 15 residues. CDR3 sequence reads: CASSPLGQGTGELFF. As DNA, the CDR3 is TGTGCCAGCTCACCTTTGGGACAGGGCACCGGGGAGCTGTTTTTT.

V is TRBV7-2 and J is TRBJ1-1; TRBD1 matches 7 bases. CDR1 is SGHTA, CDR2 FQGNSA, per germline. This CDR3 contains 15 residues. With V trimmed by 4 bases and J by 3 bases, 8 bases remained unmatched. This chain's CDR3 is CASSSQGGADTEAFF. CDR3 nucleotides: TGTGCCAGCAGCTCGCAGGGGGGCGCGGACACTGAAGCTTTCTTT.